Below are 8 T cell receptor beta chains sequenced from a single sample in a study of regulatory T cells in long-lasting Graves disease. The time point: newly diagnosed GD, antithyroid drugs for less than 3 months. Preparation of the TCR library used RNA extracted from PBMCs. Both iRepertoire HTBI primers and Arm-PCR of CDR3 regions were used to build the TCR beta libraries. TCRdb analysed the multiplex PCR reads with MiXCR anew, one entry per CDR3 protein. Among 200,000 to 250,000 distinct CDR3 sequences listed, around 16% were seen once. The sample consisted of peripheral blood mononuclear cells (PBMCs), taken at new diagnosis, from a patient treated with antithyroid drugs. These receptors came from a female donor with Graves disease.

This clonotype was counted ten times or more. The chain carries TRBV2 and TRBJ1-4, with 7 nucleotides matching TRBD1. V dropped 6 bases and J dropped 6; count of bases not matched to a gene: 7. The CDR3 has 14 amino acids. Germline CDR1 reads SNHLY; CDR2 reads FYNNEI. DNA of the CDR3: TGTGCCAGCAGACTCAGGGGGTTTGATGAAAAACTGTTTTTT. Translated, it gives CASRLRGFDEKLFF.

The gene calls are TRBV20-1 and TRBJ2-4, with 9 bases fitting TRBD2. Trimming removed 0 bases from V and 3 bases from J; junction bases left unmatched: 12. CDR3 length: 18 amino acids. Germline CDR1 and CDR2: DFQATT and SNEGSKA (reference sequence). The CDR3 DNA follows: TGCAGTGCTAGAGATTATACCGGCGGGAGGGCCGGCAAAAACATTCAGTACTTC. This gives the protein CSARDYTGGRAGKNIQYF.

Many counts were recorded for this clonotype. The V call is TRBV11-2, the J call TRBJ1-2; perhaps TRBD1 as D (6 bases). This CDR3 is 14 amino acids long. The V end lost 3 bases, the J end lost 4 bases, and 12 bases lay between the germline ends. The germline V gene encodes CDR1 SGHAT and CDR2 FQNNGV. CDR3 amino acids: CASSFTQGIYGYTF. In DNA, the CDR3 is TGTGCCAGCAGCTTTACACAGGGCATCTATGGCTACACCTTC.

This clonotype appeared many times. V gene TRBV6-2 or TRBV6-3 combines with J gene TRBJ2-5; D perhaps matches TRBD2 (7 bases). The CDR3 contains 14 residues. Germline CDR1 MNHEY, CDR2 SVGEGT. The V and J ends lost 5 bases and 1 base respectively, with 11 bases between them. The CDR3 is CASSIRGAQETQYF. The CDR3 DNA reads TGTGCCAGCAGTATTCGGGGGGCCCAAGAGACCCAGTACTTC.

Ten or more counts support this clonotype. J is TRBJ1-2 and V is TRBV11-3; D remains unclear. The V end was cut by 6 bases, the J end by 0 bases, with 11 bases between. The CDR3 totals 14 residues. Germline V gene sequence: CDR1 SGHNT, CDR2 YENEEA. CDR3 DNA: TGTGCCAGCAGTTACAGAGGTCCTAACTATGGCTACACCTTC. Translation gives CASSYRGPNYGYTF.

This clonotype has a handful of counts. CDR3 loop: CASSSVAGGGYEQYF. CDR3 bases: TGTGCCAGCAGCTCCGTAGCGGGGGGGGGCTACGAGCAGTACTTC. J is TRBJ2-7 and V is TRBV11-2; 11 bases agree with TRBD2. V was clipped by 4 bases and J by 3 bases; unmatched bases: 5. There are 15 residues in the CDR3. Looked up from germline, CDR1 is SGHAT and CDR2 is FQNNGV.

This clonotype was seen at least ten times. The rearrangement uses TRBV20-1 and TRBJ1-6, with D possibly TRBD1 on 5 matching bases. There are 13 residues in the CDR3. Germline V CDR1 and CDR2: DFQATT, SNEGSKA (reference sequence). Trimming pared 3 bases from V and 6 bases from J, leaving 9 bases between. CDR3 DNA sequence: TGCAGTGCTAGGCCGGGGGGTAATTCACCCCTCCACTTT. Protein sequence: CSARPGGNSPLHF.

This clonotype was seen ten or more times. The chain joins TRBV6-1 to TRBJ2-3; 13 bases agree with TRBD2. This CDR3 is 14 amino acids long. The V and J ends lost 9 bases and 3 bases, in that order; junction bases with no gene match: 3. The germline gives CDR1 MNHNS, CDR2 SASEGT. Written as DNA, the CDR3 is TGTGCCAGTAAGGGACTAGCGGGAACAGATACGCAGTATTTT. Its protein product is CASKGLAGTDTQYF.